Given below is one TCR beta chain in context. The target antigen is unknown. The data derive from a study of T-cell memory formation after mild COVID-19. Across the whole study: TCR clusters largely stayed donor specific.

Study outcomes and limitations: Several responding clones turned up in pre-infection memory, indicating that cross-reactive memory may have taken part. Later expanders leaned CD4+, whereas clones that contracted between day 15 and 85 were balanced CD4/CD8.

Trimming removed 3 bases from V and 6 bases from J, with 12 bases in between. Germline V gene lookup returns CDR1 MNHEY and CDR2 SMNVEV (reference sequence). The CDR3 covers 14 residues. TCRdb re-called the 5' RACE reads with MiXCR, one entry per CDR3 protein. The sample contains some 210,000 distinct CDR3 sequences, under 30% of which appear only once. This sequence was found in an adult woman who had mild COVID-19 (a few samples of this study predate the infection). Cell type and time point are not known. The material sequenced was PBMCs or a T cell subset sorted from them (not recorded which). The rearrangement joins TRBV27 to TRBJ2-1; tentative D call: TRBD1 (5 bases). Here the CDR3 reads CASSFHRKGNEQFF. CDR3 coding DNA: TGTGCCAGCAGTTTTCACAGGAAGGGCAATGAGCAGTTCTTC.